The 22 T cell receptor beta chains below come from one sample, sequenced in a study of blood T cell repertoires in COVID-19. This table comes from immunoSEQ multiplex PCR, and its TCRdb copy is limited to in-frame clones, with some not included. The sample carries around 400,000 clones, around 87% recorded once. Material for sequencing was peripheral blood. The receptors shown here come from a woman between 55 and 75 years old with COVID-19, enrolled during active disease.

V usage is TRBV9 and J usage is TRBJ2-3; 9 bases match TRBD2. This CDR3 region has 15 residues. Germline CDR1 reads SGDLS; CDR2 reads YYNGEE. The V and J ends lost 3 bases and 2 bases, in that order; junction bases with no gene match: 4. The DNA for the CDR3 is TGTGCCAGCAGCGGCGGGACTAGCAACACAGATACGCAGTATTTT. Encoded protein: CASSGGTSNTDTQYF.

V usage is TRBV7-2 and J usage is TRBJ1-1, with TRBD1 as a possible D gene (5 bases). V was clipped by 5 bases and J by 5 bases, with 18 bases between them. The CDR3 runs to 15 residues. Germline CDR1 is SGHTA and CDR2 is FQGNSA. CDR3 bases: TGTGCCAGCAGCCGTGAAGTTAGGGGTTGGACTGAAGCTTTCTTT. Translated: CASSREVRGWTEAFF.

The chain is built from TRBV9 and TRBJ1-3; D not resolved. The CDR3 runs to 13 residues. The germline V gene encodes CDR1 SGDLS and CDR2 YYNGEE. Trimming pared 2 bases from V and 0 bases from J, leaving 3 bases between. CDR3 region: CASSVLSGNTIYF. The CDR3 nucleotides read TGTGCCAGCAGCGTTCTCTCTGGAAACACCATATATTTT.

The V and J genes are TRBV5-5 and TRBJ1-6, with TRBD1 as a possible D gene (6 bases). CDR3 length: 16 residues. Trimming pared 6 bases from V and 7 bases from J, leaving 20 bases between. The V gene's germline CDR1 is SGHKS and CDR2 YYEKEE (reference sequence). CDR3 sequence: CASILTIGTPNSPLHF. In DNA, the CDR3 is TGTGCCAGCATCCTTACCATTGGGACACCCAATTCACCCCTCCACTTT.

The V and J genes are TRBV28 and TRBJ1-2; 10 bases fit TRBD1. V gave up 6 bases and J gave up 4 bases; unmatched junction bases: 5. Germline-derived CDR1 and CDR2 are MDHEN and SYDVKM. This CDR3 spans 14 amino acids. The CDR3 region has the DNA TGTGCCAGCAGGCCCGGGACAGGGGTCTATGGCTACACCTTC. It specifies CASRPGTGVYGYTF.

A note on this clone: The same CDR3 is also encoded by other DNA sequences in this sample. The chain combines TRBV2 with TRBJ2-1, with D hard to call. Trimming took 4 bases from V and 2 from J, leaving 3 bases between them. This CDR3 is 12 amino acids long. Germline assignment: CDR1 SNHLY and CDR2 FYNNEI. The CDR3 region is CASSGPYNEQFF. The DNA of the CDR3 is TGTGCCAGCAGTGGGCCCTACAATGAGCAGTTCTTC.

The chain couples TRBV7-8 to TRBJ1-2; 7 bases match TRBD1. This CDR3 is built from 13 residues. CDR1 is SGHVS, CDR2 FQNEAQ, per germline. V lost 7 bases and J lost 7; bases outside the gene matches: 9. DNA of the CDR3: TGTGCCAGCACCTTTGGGCAGGGGGTTGGCTACACCTTC. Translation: CASTFGQGVGYTF.

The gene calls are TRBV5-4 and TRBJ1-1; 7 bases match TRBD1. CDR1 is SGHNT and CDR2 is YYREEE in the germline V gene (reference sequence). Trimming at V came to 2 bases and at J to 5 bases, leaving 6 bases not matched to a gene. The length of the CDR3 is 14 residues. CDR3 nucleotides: TGTGCCAGCAGCTTAAGGGGGCGATTGACTGAAGCTTTCTTT. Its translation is CASSLRGRLTEAFF.

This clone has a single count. Here the CDR3 DNA reads TGCGCCAGCAGCCTGGACAGGGGGTTGGTCTACAATGAGCAGTTCTTC. This translates into CASSLDRGLVYNEQFF. This sequence joins TRBV5-1 and TRBJ2-1; 10 bases align to TRBD1. Trimming removed 4 bases from V and 3 bases from J; junction bases left unmatched: 7. The CDR3 spans 16 residues. Per germline, CDR1 SGHRS and CDR2 YFSETQ.

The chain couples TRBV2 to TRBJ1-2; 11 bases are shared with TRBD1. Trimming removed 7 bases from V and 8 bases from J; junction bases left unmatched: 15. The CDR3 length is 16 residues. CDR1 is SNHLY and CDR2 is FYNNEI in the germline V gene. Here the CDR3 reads CASTDRSGTGGGGYTF. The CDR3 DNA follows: TGTGCCAGCACCGACCGATCCGGGACAGGGGGAGGCGGCTACACCTTC.

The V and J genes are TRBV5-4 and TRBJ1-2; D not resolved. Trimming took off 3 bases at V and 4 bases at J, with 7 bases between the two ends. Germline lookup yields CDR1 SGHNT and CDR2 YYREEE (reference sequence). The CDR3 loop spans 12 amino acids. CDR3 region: CASSWETYGYTF. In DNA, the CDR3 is TGTGCCAGCAGCTGGGAGACCTATGGCTACACCTTC.

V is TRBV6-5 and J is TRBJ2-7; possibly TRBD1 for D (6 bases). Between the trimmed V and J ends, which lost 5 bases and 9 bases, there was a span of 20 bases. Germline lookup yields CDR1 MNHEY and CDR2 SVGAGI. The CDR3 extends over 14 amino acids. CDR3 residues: CASSPSTGPGPQYF. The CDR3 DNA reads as TGTGCCAGCAGTCCATCGACAGGCCCCGGACCGCAGTACTTC.

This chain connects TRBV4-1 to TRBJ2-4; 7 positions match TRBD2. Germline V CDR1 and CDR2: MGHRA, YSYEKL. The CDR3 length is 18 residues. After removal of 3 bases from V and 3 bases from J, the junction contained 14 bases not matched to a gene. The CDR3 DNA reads TGCGCCAGCAGCCACACATCCTTGGGGAGGGCCGACAAAAACATTCAGTACTTC. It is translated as CASSHTSLGRADKNIQYF.

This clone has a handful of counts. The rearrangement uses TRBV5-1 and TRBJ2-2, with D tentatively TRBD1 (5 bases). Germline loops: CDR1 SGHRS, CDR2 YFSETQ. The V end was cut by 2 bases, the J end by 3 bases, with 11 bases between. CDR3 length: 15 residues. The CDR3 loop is CASSLRGLDTGELFF. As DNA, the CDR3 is TGCGCCAGCAGCTTAAGGGGATTGGACACCGGGGAGCTGTTTTTT.

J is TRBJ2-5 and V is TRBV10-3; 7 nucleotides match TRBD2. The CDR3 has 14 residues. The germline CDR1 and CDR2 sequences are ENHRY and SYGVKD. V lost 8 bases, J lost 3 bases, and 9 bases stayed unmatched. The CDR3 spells CAIGSSGEEETQYF. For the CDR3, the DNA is TGTGCCATCGGTTCCAGCGGGGAGGAAGAGACCCAGTACTTC.

The CDR3 DNA sequence: TGTGCCAGCAGTTACCGCGGGGAGGGCTCCATTCAGTACTTC. Translation: CASSYRGEGSIQYF. This chain links TRBV6-5 with TRBJ2-4; 7 bases are a match to TRBD2. Per germline, CDR1 MNHEY and CDR2 SVGAGI. J lost 9 bases, V lost 2 bases, and 7 bases had no gene match. This CDR3 has 14 amino acids.

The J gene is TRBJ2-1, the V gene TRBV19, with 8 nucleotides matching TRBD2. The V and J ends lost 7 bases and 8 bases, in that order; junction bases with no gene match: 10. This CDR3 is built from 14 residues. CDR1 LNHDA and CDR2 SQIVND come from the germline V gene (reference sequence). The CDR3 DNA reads TGTGCCAGTATGTCCGGGGGGGCGGACTATGAGCAGTTCTTC. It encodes CASMSGGADYEQFF.

CDR3 sequence reads: CASRQDFTNEKLFF. The DNA of the CDR3 is TGTGCCAGTAGGCAGGACTTCACTAATGAAAAACTGTTTTTT. J is TRBJ1-4 and V is TRBV19; D is uncertain. V lost 6 bases, J lost 2 bases, and 10 bases lay in between. Germline loops: CDR1 LNHDA, CDR2 SQIVND (reference sequence). This CDR3 is built from 14 residues.

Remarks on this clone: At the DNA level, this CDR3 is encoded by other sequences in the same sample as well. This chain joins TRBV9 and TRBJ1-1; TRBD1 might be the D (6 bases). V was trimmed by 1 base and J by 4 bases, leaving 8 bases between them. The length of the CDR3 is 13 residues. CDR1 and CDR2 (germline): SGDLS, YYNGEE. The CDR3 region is CASSVTGRTEAFF. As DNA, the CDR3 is TGTGCCAGCAGCGTAACAGGGCGCACTGAAGCTTTCTTT.

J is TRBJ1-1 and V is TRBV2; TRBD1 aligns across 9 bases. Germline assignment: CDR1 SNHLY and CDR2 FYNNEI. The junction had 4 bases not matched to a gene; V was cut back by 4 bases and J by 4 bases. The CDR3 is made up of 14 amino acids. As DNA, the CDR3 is TGTGCCAGCAGTGTCGACAGGGGGAGCACTGAAGCTTTCTTT. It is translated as CASSVDRGSTEAFF.

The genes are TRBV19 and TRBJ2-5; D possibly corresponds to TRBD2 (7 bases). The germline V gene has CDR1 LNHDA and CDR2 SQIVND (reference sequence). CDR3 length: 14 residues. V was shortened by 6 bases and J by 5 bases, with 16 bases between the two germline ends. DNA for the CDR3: TGTGCCAGTAGGGACGGGGGGCCCGAGGAGACCCAGTACTTC. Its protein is CASRDGGPEETQYF. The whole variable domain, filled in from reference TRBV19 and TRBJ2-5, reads DGGITQSPKYLFRKEGQNVTLSCEQNLNHDAMYWYRQDPGQGLRLIYYSQIVNDFQKGDIAEGYSVSREKKESFPLTVTSAQKNPTAFYLCASRDGGPEETQYFGPGTRLLVL.

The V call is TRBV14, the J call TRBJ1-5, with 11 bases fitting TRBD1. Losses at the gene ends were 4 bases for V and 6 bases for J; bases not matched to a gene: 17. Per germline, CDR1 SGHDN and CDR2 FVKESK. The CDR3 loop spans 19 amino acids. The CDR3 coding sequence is TGTGCCAGCAGCCGAACCGGGACAGGGGGTAGGAATCAAGGTCAGCCCCAGCATTTT. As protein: CASSRTGTGGRNQGQPQHF.